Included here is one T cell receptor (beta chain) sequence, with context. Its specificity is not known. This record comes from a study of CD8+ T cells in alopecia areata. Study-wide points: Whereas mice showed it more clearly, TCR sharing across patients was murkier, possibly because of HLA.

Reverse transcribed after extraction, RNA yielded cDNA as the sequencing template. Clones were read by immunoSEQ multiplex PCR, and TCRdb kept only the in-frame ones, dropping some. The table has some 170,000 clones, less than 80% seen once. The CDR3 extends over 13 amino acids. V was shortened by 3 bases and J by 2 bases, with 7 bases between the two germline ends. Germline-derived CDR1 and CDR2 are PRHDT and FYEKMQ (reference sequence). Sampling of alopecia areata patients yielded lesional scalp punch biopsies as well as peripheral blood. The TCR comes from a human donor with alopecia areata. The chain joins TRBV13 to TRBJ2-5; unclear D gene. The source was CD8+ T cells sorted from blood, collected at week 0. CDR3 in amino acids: CASSFDGQETQYF. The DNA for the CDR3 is TGTGCCAGCAGCTTTGATGGACAAGAGACCCAGTACTTC.